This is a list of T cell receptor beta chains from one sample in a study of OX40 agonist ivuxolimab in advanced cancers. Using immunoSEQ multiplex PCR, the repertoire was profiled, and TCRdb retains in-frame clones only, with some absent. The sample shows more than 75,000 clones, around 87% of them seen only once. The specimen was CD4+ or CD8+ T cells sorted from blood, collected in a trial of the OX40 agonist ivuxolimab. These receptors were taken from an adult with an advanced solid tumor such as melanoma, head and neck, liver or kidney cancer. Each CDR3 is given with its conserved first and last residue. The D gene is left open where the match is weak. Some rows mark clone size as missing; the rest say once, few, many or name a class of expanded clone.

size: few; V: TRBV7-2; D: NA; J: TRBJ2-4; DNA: TGTGCCAGCAGCTTTGAGGGGAGCATTCAGTACTTC; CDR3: CASSFEGSIQYF
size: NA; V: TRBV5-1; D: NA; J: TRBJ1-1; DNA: TGCGCCAGCAGCTTGGGGGCCGGGAACACTGAAGCTTTCTTT; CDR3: CASSLGAGNTEAFF
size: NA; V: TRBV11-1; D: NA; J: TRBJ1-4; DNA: TGTGCCAGCAGCTTGACCTCAGCAACTAATGAAAAACTGTTTTTT; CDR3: CASSLTSATNEKLFF
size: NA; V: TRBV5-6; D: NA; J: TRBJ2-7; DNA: TGTGCCAGCAGCTTGGGGCAGGTCCCAGGCAGCGAGCAGTACTTC; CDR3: CASSLGQVPGSEQYF
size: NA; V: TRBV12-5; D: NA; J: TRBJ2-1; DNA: TGTGCTAGTGGTTTATCAGCGAGCCACAATGAGCAGTTCTTC; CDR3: CASGLSASHNEQFF
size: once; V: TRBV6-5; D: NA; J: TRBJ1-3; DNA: TGTGCCAGCAGTTACTCTAGCCCCGGAAACACCATATATTTT; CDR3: CASSYSSPGNTIYF
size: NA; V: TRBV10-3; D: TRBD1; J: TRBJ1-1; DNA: TGTGCCATCAGGTCCGGGACAGGGGTCACTGAAGCTTTCTTT; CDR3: CAIRSGTGVTEAFF
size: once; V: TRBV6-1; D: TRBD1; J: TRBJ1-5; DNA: TGTGCCAGCAGTTATCGGGACAGGGGACAGCCCCAGCATTTT; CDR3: CASSYRDRGQPQHF
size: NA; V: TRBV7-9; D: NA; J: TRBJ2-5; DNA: TGTGCCAGCAGCGTACAGGCCTTGGAGACCCAGTACTTC; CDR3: CASSVQALETQYF
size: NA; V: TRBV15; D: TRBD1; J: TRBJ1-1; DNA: TGTGCCACCAGCAGAAGGACAGGGAAGAGTGAAGCTTTCTTT; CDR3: CATSRRTGKSEAFF
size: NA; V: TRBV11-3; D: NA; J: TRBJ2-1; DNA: TGTGCCAGCAGCTCCCAGGGGGGGGATGAGCAGTTCTTC; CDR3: CASSSQGGDEQFF